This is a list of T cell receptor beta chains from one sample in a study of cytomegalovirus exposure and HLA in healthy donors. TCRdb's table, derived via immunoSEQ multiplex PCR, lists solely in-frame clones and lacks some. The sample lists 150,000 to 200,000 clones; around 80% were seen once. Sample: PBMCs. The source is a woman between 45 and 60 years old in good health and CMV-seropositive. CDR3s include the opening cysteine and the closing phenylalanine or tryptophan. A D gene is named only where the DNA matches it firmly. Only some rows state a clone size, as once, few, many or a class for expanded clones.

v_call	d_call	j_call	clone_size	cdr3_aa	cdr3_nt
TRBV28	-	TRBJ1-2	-	CASSVTGSYRGYTF	TGTGCCAGCAGCGTGACAGGTTCCTATAGGGGCTACACCTTC
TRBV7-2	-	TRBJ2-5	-	CASSPQGEAQYF	TGTGCCAGCAGCCCGCAGGGGGAGGCCCAGTACTTC
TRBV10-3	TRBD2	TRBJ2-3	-	CAIRRAGGPLDTQYF	TGTGCCATCAGGAGAGCGGGGGGGCCGTTAGATACGCAGTATTTT
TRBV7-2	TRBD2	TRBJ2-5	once	CASSIGTSGRGTQYF	TGTGCCAGCAGCATCGGGACTAGCGGGAGAGGGACCCAGTACTTC
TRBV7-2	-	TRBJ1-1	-	CASSVGGSGTTEAFF	TGTGCCAGCAGCGTGGGGGGAAGCGGGACCACTGAAGCTTTCTTT
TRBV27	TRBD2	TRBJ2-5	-	CASSLGLAGAETQYF	TGTGCCAGCAGTTTGGGGTTAGCGGGGGCGGAGACCCAGTACTTC
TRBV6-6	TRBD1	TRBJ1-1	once	CASRQGAGNTEAFF	TGTGCCAGCAGACAGGGGGCAGGGAACACTGAAGCTTTCTTT
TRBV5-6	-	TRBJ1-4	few	CASSQVSGKLFF	TGTGCCAGCAGCCAGGTTTCAGGAAAACTGTTTTTT
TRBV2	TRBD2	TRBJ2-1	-	CASSTRLAGVDEQFF	TGTGCCAGCAGTACGCGACTAGCGGGAGTGGACGAGCAGTTCTTC
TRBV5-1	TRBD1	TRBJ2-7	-	CASSLSTGGYEQYF	TGCGCCAGCAGTCTATCCACAGGGGGCTACGAGCAGTACTTC
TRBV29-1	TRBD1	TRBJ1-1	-	CSVGTGSNTEAFF	TGCAGCGTTGGGACAGGGTCGAACACTGAAGCTTTCTTT
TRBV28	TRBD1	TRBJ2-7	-	CASSTSRDSLYF	TGTGCCAGCAGTACGAGCAGGGACAGCCTTTACTTC
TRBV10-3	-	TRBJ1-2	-	CAISELLGGGYTF	TGTGCCATCAGTGAGCTCTTGGGGGGTGGCTACACCTTC
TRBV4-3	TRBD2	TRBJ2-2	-	CASSQDHGLAGTGELFF	TGCGCCAGCAGCCAAGACCACGGACTAGCGGGTACCGGGGAGCTGTTTTTT
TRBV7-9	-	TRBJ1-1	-	CASSSQDGFF	TGTGCCAGCAGCTCTCAGGATGGTTTCTTT
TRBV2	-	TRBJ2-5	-	CASNIAPSGTQYF	TGTGCCAGCAATATAGCACCCTCGGGGACCCAGTACTTC
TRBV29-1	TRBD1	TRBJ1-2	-	CSGRGAHGYTF	TGCAGCGGCAGGGGGGCCCACGGCTACACCTTC
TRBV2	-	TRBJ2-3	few	CASTGGVLTDTQYF	TGTGCCAGCACGGGTGGAGTACTCACAGATACGCAGTATTTT
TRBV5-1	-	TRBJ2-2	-	CATRGVQNTGELFF	TGCGCCACCAGAGGGGTCCAAAACACCGGGGAGCTGTTTTTT
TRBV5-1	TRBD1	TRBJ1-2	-	CASSSTLKDRNYGYTF	TGCGCCAGCAGCTCTACACTTAAGGACAGGAACTATGGCTACACCTTC
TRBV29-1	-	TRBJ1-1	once	CSGWITPGTEAFF	TGCAGCGGTTGGATAACCCCGGGCACTGAAGCTTTCTTT
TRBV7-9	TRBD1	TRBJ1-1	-	CASSTEGTGNTEAFF	TGTGCCAGCAGCACTGAAGGGACAGGGAACACTGAAGCTTTCTTT
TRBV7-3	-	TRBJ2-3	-	CASSLTPSLRDTQYF	TGTGCCAGCAGCTTAACCCCCTCCCTTAGAGATACGCAGTATTTT
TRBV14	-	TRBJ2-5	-	CASSQEGRAQRETQYF	TGTGCCAGCAGCCAAGAAGGCAGGGCCCAGCGAGAGACCCAGTACTTC
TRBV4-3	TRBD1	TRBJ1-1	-	CASKMDHRGDLEAFF	TGCGCCAGCAAGATGGACCACAGGGGAGATCTTGAAGCTTTCTTT
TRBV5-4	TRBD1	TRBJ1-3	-	CASSLAGTGLGNTIYF	TGTGCCAGCAGCTTGGCCGGGACAGGGTTAGGAAACACCATATATTTT
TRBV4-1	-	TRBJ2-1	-	CASSQVPIAAEQFF	TGCGCCAGCAGTCAAGTTCCCATAGCGGCTGAGCAGTTCTTC
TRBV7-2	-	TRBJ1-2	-	CASSLGGYGYTF	TGTGCCAGCAGCTTAGGCGGCTATGGCTACACCTTC